This passage covers 31 T cell receptor beta chains from one sample sequenced in a study of T cell responses to AZD1222 COVID-19 vaccine. Data came from immunoSEQ multiplex PCR; TCRdb stores just in-frame clones and leaves some out. The table lists around 94,000 clones, approximately 91% of them singletons, with over 15% in the top ten. The sequencing here drew on peripheral blood, taken on day 0 of AZD1222 vaccination. The receptors were sampled from an adult in good health.

V is TRBV7-2 and J is TRBJ1-2, with D perhaps matching TRBD1 (6 bases). Trimming pared 5 bases from V and 4 bases from J, leaving 17 bases between. CDR3 size: 15 residues. CDR1 SGHTA and CDR2 FQGNSA come from the germline V gene. CDR3 sequence (DNA): TGTGCCAGCAGCGAGGGGGGACCTGGTGGCTATGGCTACACCTTC. This codes for CASSEGGPGGYGYTF.

The chain is built from TRBV15 and TRBJ1-6; D is unclear. Trimming took off 0 bases at V and 7 bases at J, with 7 bases between the two ends. The CDR3 is 14 amino acids. Germline CDR1 LNHNV, CDR2 YYDKDF (reference sequence). The CDR3 DNA is TGTGCCACCAGCAGAGAAGAAAGGAATTCACCCCTCCACTTT. This encodes CATSREERNSPLHF.

The chain is built from TRBV28 and TRBJ1-6; D gene ambiguous. The CDR3 spans 12 residues. CDR1 is MDHEN, CDR2 SYDVKM, per germline. Trimming took off 8 bases at V and 6 bases at J, with 8 bases between the two ends. The CDR3 spells CASLDGNSPLHF. CDR3 nucleotide sequence: TGTGCCAGCCTGGACGGTAATTCACCCCTCCACTTT.

The rearrangement uses TRBV6-5 and TRBJ2-2, with a tentative D call TRBD2 (7 bases). This CDR3 has 15 amino acids. Germline CDR1 and CDR2: MNHEY and SVGAGI. V was pared by 6 bases and J by 6 bases, with 17 bases between. CDR3 DNA: TGTGCCAGCAGAAATTCGAGGGGGGGATCCGGGGAGCTGTTTTTT. Its translation is CASRNSRGGSGELFF.

The chain is built from TRBV28 and TRBJ1-3; D is possibly TRBD1 (6 bases). In germline, CDR1 is MDHEN, CDR2 SYDVKM. Trimming removed 9 bases from V and 1 base from J, with 13 bases in between. This CDR3 is 14 amino acids long. The CDR3 coding sequence is TGTGCCAGTCGTAAGGGGGTATCTGGAAACACCATATATTTT. Translated, it gives CASRKGVSGNTIYF.

This chain links TRBV7-8 with TRBJ2-7; D remains unclear. The CDR3 contains 12 residues. Germline V gene sequence: CDR1 SGHVS, CDR2 FQNEAQ. V dropped 6 bases and J dropped 2 bases, with 8 bases sitting between them. The CDR3 spells CASRQETYEQYF. DNA of the CDR3: TGTGCCAGCAGACAAGAGACCTACGAGCAGTACTTC. The full variable domain, in which reference TRBV7-8 and TRBJ2-7 provide the parts outside the CDR3, is GAGVSQSPRYKVAKRGQDVALRCDPISGHVSLFWYQQALGQGPEFLTYFQNEAQLDKSGLPSDRFFAERPEGSVSTLKIQRTQQEDSAVYLCASRQETYEQYFGPGTRLTVT.

The chain couples TRBV11-3 to TRBJ1-4; 10 bases line up with TRBD1. The V segment lost 1 base and the J segment 8 bases; nucleotides outside the gene matches: 1. The CDR3 is 14 residues long. The V gene's germline CDR1 is SGHNT and CDR2 YENEEA. CDR3 coding DNA: TGTGCCAGCAGCTTAGGGACAGGGGGGGAAAAACTGTTTTTT. Its protein product is CASSLGTGGEKLFF.

V gene TRBV7-2 combines with J gene TRBJ1-2; 9 bases map to TRBD1. There are 14 residues in the CDR3. Germline lookup yields CDR1 SGHTA and CDR2 FQGNSA. Germline trimming cut 5 bases from V and 10 bases from J; bases unmatched to any gene: 11. The DNA for the CDR3 is TGTGCCAGCAGCCGGATCCCGGGACAGGGACCCTACACCTTC. Translating it yields CASSRIPGQGPYTF.

This clone is a singleton in its sample. The CDR3 spells CASTGLAGVRDTQYF. The CDR3, as DNA: TGTGCCAGCACCGGACTAGCGGGAGTGAGAGATACGCAGTATTTT. V usage is TRBV7-2 and J usage is TRBJ2-3; 13 bases are shared with TRBD2. Germline CDR1 reads SGHTA; CDR2 reads FQGNSA. There are 15 residues in the CDR3. V lost 7 bases to trimming and J lost 5 bases; unmatched junction nucleotides: 6. Complete variable domain (other parts from reference TRBV7-2 and TRBJ2-3): GAGVSQSPSNKVTEKGKDVELRCDPISGHTALYWYRQSLGQGLEFLIYFQGNSAPDKSGLPSDRFSAERTGGSVSTLTIQRTQQEDSAVYLCASTGLAGVRDTQYFGPGTRLTVL.

The rearrangement joins TRBV7-9 to TRBJ1-2; D unclear. The V end was cut by 7 bases, the J end by 4 bases, with 13 bases between. The CDR3 consists of 13 residues. CDR1 and CDR2 from the germline V gene are SEHNR and FQNEAQ (reference sequence). CDR3 loop: CASTPGGSYGYTF. In DNA form, the CDR3 reads TGTGCCAGCACCCCGGGTGGAAGCTATGGCTACACCTTC.

The V and J genes are TRBV1 and TRBJ2-3; the table gives TRBD2 as D, unverified against the DNA. TRBV1 is noted as a pseudogene. The CDR3 loop spans 14 amino acids. In nucleotides, the CDR3 is TGCACCACCGGGACTAGCGGGCTCGGAGATACGCAGTATTTT. It is translated as CTTGTSGLGDTQYF.

With regard to this clone: Mismatch with germline at one junction end may stem from a read error. The J gene is TRBJ2-1, the V gene TRBV9; 8 bases align to TRBD2. Germline loops: CDR1 SGDLS, CDR2 YYNGEE. The length of the CDR3 is 16 residues. CDR3 bases: TGTGCCAGCAGCGGCCGGGGGGGCCCCTCCCACAATGAGCAGTTCTTC. Its protein is CASSGRGGPSHNEQFF.

DNA for the CDR3: TGCGCCAGCAGCCGCGACTGGGGCAGCACTGAAGCTTTCTTT. It translates to CASSRDWGSTEAFF. This chain connects TRBV5-1 to TRBJ1-1, with a weak D call TRBD1 (5 bases). Per the germline V gene, CDR1 is SGHRS and CDR2 is YFSETQ. The CDR3 spans 14 residues. V was cut by 4 bases and J by 4 bases, with 14 bases left in between.

Only one count was recorded for this clone. Other DNA sequences in the sample encode the same CDR3. The chain couples TRBV28 to TRBJ1-2; weak D call: TRBD1 (5 bases). Germline V gives CDR1 MDHEN, CDR2 SYDVKM. The CDR3 runs to 12 residues. V was clipped by 2 bases and J by 5 bases, with 6 bases between them. In nucleotides, the CDR3 is TGTGCCAGCAGTTTAGGGGGGTATGGCTACACCTTC. The encoded protein is CASSLGGYGYTF.

The chain links TRBV15 to TRBJ2-5; no reliable D call. V was trimmed by 0 bases and J by 5 bases, leaving 10 bases between them. Germline V CDR1 and CDR2: LNHNV, YYDKDF (reference sequence). The CDR3 covers 14 residues. This chain's CDR3 is CATSRDAGEETQYF. The CDR3 coding sequence is TGTGCCACCAGCAGAGATGCCGGAGAGGAGACCCAGTACTTC.

The CDR3 sequence: CASSYSNRAATEAFF. DNA of the CDR3: TGTGCCAGCAGTTACTCGAACAGGGCGGCAACTGAAGCTTTCTTT. The V gene is TRBV6-5, the J gene TRBJ1-1; TRBD1 might be the D (6 bases). V was pared by 0 bases and J by 5 bases, with 13 bases between. Germline V lookup: CDR1 MNHEY, CDR2 SVGAGI. This CDR3 region has 15 residues.

This chain links TRBV27 with TRBJ1-5; D unclear. Trimming left V 6 bases short and J 4 bases short, with 7 bases between. The CDR3 runs to 12 residues. In germline, CDR1 is MNHEY, CDR2 SMNVEV (reference sequence). The CDR3 sequence is CASSFLNQPQHF. CDR3 in DNA: TGTGCCAGCAGCTTTCTTAATCAGCCCCAGCATTTT.

V and J are TRBV27 and TRBJ1-2; a weak D match, TRBD1 (6 bases). CDR1 and CDR2 (germline): MNHEY, SMNVEV (reference sequence). CDR3 length: 15 residues. V shed 2 bases and J shed 2 bases, with 12 bases lying between them. This CDR3 reads CASSLVGRGNYGYTF. CDR3 in DNA: TGTGCCAGCAGTTTAGTGGGCAGGGGAAACTATGGCTACACCTTC.

The chain has TRBV19 and TRBJ2-2; 9 bases line up with TRBD2. The CDR3 length is 14 residues. Germline V gene data show CDR1 as LNHDA and CDR2 as SQIVND (reference sequence). V was pared by 7 bases and J by 4 bases, with 4 bases of the junction left unmatched. The DNA for the CDR3 is TGTGCCAGTACGGCGCGGGGGGGCACCGGGGAGCTGTTTTTT. As protein: CASTARGGTGELFF.

The V gene is TRBV7-2, the J gene TRBJ2-5; perhaps TRBD2 as D (5 bases). The V and J ends lost 11 bases and 1 base respectively, with 14 bases between them. Germline V gene data show CDR1 as SGHTA and CDR2 as FQGNSA. The CDR3 runs 13 residues. CDR3 in DNA: TGTGCCGTAGGCAGCGGCTCCCAAGAGACCCAGTACTTC. This sequence encodes CAVGSGSQETQYF.

This chain links TRBV6-1 with TRBJ2-6; 9 positions match TRBD1. With V trimmed by 4 bases and J by 0 bases, 7 bases remained unmatched. In germline, CDR1 is MNHNS, CDR2 SASEGT. CDR3 size: 18 residues. CDR3 loop: CASSVGTGIFSGANVLTF. The CDR3 region has the DNA TGTGCCAGCAGTGTCGGGACAGGGATCTTCTCTGGGGCCAACGTCCTGACTTTC.

The rearrangement joins TRBV12-5 to TRBJ2-7; the match to TRBD1 covers 7 bases. CDR3 size: 17 residues. Per the germline V gene, CDR1 is LGHNT and CDR2 is FRNRAP. J was trimmed by 1 base and V by 0 bases; bases with no gene match: 9. CDR3 nucleotide sequence: TGTGCTAGTGGTTTGGTACGAAATCCAGGGGGATCCTACGAGCAGTACTTC. It is translated as CASGLVRNPGGSYEQYF.

The chain combines TRBV19 with TRBJ1-2; TRBD1 might be the D (5 bases). Trimming took off 0 bases at V and 2 bases at J, with 13 bases between the two ends. The germline gives CDR1 LNHDA, CDR2 SQIVND (reference sequence). CDR3 length: 16 amino acids. The CDR3: CASSIESTGRNYGYTF. The DNA for the CDR3 is TGTGCCAGTAGTATAGAGAGCACGGGACGGAACTATGGCTACACCTTC. Variable domain in full (rest from reference TRBV19 and TRBJ1-2): DGGITQSPKYLFRKEGQNVTLSCEQNLNHDAMYWYRQDPGQGLRLIYYSQIVNDFQKGDIAEGYSVSREKKESFPLTVTSAQKNPTAFYLCASSIESTGRNYGYTFGSGTRLTVV.

The chain couples TRBV5-1 to TRBJ2-5, with 10 bases identical to TRBD1. Trimming at V came to 4 bases and at J to 2 bases, leaving 11 bases not matched to a gene. Germline CDR1 SGHRS, CDR2 YFSETQ. The CDR3 runs 17 residues. For the CDR3, the DNA is TGCGCCAGCAGCCTCGTCCCCGACAGGGGGCAACAAGAGACCCAGTACTTC. It encodes CASSLVPDRGQQETQYF.

This clone came up a few times. The chain employs TRBV6-5 and TRBJ2-1; 14 bases align to TRBD2. There are 15 residues in the CDR3. Germline V CDR1 and CDR2: MNHEY, SVGAGI. J lost 7 bases, V lost 8 bases, and 7 bases had no gene match. CDR3 in DNA: TGTGCCAGCCTTTACGGGACTAGCGGGAGTAATGAGCAGTTCTTC. It is translated as CASLYGTSGSNEQFF.

V is TRBV29-1 and J is TRBJ2-1; D is possibly TRBD1 (5 bases). Germline V gene data show CDR1 as SQVTM and CDR2 as ANQGSEA. CDR3 length: 15 amino acids. Trimming pared 7 bases from V and 0 bases from J, leaving 16 bases between. DNA for the CDR3: TGCAGCGCCTCACACAGGCGTCTCTCCTACAATGAGCAGTTCTTC. Its translation is CSASHRRLSYNEQFF.

Remarks on this clone: The identical CDR3 is also encoded by other nucleotide sequences in the sample. This chain joins TRBV18 and TRBJ1-1; D is possibly TRBD1 (5 bases). CDR3 size: 13 residues. V lost 1 base, J lost 7 bases, and 10 bases lay in between. Germline CDR1 reads KGHSH; CDR2 reads LQKENI. CDR3 sequence (DNA): TGTGCCAGCTCACCACGGGGTCAGGGTGAAGCTTTCTTT. Its translation: CASSPRGQGEAFF.

CDR3 amino acids: CASSSTGTGGRSPLHF. The CDR3 nucleotides read TGTGCCAGTAGCTCGACGGGGACAGGGGGCAGGTCACCCCTCCACTTT. V is TRBV19 and J is TRBJ1-6; TRBD1 matches 12 bases. Germline V gene data show CDR1 as LNHDA and CDR2 as SQIVND (reference sequence). V lost 6 bases, J lost 10 bases, and 10 bases stayed unmatched. The CDR3 totals 16 residues.

The V call is TRBV6-5, the J call TRBJ2-2, with D possibly matching TRBD1 (6 bases). The length of the CDR3 is 15 residues. With 4 bases removed from V and 0 bases from J, the gap between germline ends came to 9 bases. CDR1 MNHEY and CDR2 SVGAGI come from the germline V gene. The CDR3 DNA reads as TGTGCCAGCAGTTGGGACACTTCGAACACCGGGGAGCTGTTTTTT. As protein: CASSWDTSNTGELFF.

This sequence joins TRBV4-3 and TRBJ1-3, with 7 bases aligning to TRBD1. The V gene's germline CDR1 is LGHNA and CDR2 YSLEER. CDR3 length: 15 amino acids. The V segment lost 3 bases and the J segment 0 bases; nucleotides outside the gene matches: 2. CDR3 residues: CASSQGDSSGNTIYF. The DNA of the CDR3 is TGCGCCAGCAGCCAGGGGGACAGCTCTGGAAACACCATATATTTT.

Ten or more counts support this clone. The chain recombines TRBV12-5 with TRBJ2-1; the D is unclear. The CDR3 totals 14 residues. Looked up from germline, CDR1 is LGHNT and CDR2 is FRNRAP. Trimming stripped 8 bases from V and 4 bases from J, with 15 bases between. The CDR3 is CASKLSHLYNEQFF. As DNA, the CDR3 is TGTGCTAGTAAGCTCTCGCACCTATACAATGAGCAGTTCTTC.